The following is a TCR beta chain sequence with its context. The sample is drawn from a study of blood T cell repertoires in COVID-19. Libraries were prepared by immunoSEQ multiplex PCR; TCRdb keeps only in-frame clonotypes and omits some of them. In the table there are roughly 53,000 clones, roughly nine tenths of which are singletons. CDR3 size: 13 residues. Germline CDR1 and CDR2: MNHEY and SVGAGI. V lost 7 bases to trimming and J lost 7 bases, with 17 bases between them. Sequencing was carried out using peripheral blood. The V and J genes are TRBV6-5 and TRBJ2-7; D perhaps matches TRBD2 (6 bases). This TCR came from a human donor in a cohort sampled during active COVID-19. CDR3 in DNA: TGTGCCAGCACCTCGTGGGAGGCGGGGGAGCAGTACTTC. It yields the protein CASTSWEAGEQYF.